A single sample gave rise to the 13 T cell receptor beta chains below, sequenced in a study of T cell responses to AZD1222 COVID-19 vaccine. Sequencing used immunoSEQ multiplex PCR; TCRdb keeps in-frame clones, though not all of them. The table has under 200,000 clones, roughly 94% seen once; the top ten hold about 0.64%. The sequences come from peripheral blood, collected on day 0 of AZD1222 vaccination. These receptors all stem from an adult in good health.

This chain joins TRBV2 and TRBJ2-1; D is unclear. V lost 3 bases to trimming and J lost 0 bases, with 12 bases between them. Germline V gives CDR1 SNHLY, CDR2 FYNNEI. There are 16 residues in the CDR3. In DNA, the CDR3 is TGTGCCAGCAGTGAGAACAGTCCTAGCTCCTACAATGAGCAGTTCTTC. Amino acids: CASSENSPSSYNEQFF.

V usage is TRBV12-5 and J usage is TRBJ1-3, with D unresolved. V was pared by 7 bases and J by 4 bases, with 17 bases between. CDR1 is LGHNT, CDR2 FRNRAP, per germline. The CDR3 sequence is 15 residues long. CDR3 amino acids: CASADRRTLGNTIYF. CDR3 in DNA: TGTGCTAGTGCCGACCGACGGACCTTAGGAAACACCATATATTTT.

This chain connects TRBV5-4 to TRBJ2-7, with 7 bases matching TRBD2. J lost 2 bases, V lost 5 bases, and 7 bases had no gene match. Germline V gene lookup returns CDR1 SGHNT and CDR2 YYREEE (reference sequence). The CDR3 length is 14 residues. The DNA of the CDR3 is TGTGCCAGCAGTGCCCTAGCGGCCCCCTACGAGCAGTACTTC. It yields the protein CASSALAAPYEQYF.

This chain connects TRBV2 to TRBJ2-4, with no clear D. Trimming stripped 7 bases from V and 3 bases from J, with 13 bases between. This CDR3 is built from 14 residues. The germline CDR1 and CDR2 sequences are SNHLY and FYNNEI. CDR3 amino acids: CASKSEFLKNIQYF. In DNA form, the CDR3 reads TGTGCCAGCAAATCGGAATTCCTCAAAAACATTCAGTACTTC. Variable domain in full (rest from reference TRBV2 and TRBJ2-4): EPEVTQTPSHQVTQMGQEVILRCVPISNHLYFYWYRQILGQKVEFLVSFYNNEISEKSEIFDDQFSVERPDGSNFTLKIRSTKLEDSAMYFCASKSEFLKNIQYFGAGTRLSVL.

The V gene is TRBV5-1, the J gene TRBJ2-7; 7 nucleotides match TRBD1. Germline loops: CDR1 SGHRS, CDR2 YFSETQ. The CDR3 loop spans 14 amino acids. With 1 base clipped from V and 5 bases from J, the junction kept 6 bases outside the gene matches. The CDR3 here is CASSLMRGQDEQYF. DNA for the CDR3: TGCGCCAGCAGCTTGATGAGGGGGCAAGACGAGCAGTACTTC.

The chain recombines TRBV5-1 with TRBJ2-5, with D hard to call. Looked up from germline, CDR1 is SGHRS and CDR2 is YFSETQ. V was trimmed by 0 bases and J by 2 bases, leaving 20 bases between them. This CDR3 is 18 amino acids long. CDR3 loop: CASSLAGRAKGGQETQYF. DNA for the CDR3: TGCGCCAGCAGCTTGGCGGGTAGAGCCAAGGGTGGGCAAGAGACCCAGTACTTC.

This sequence joins TRBV5-4 and TRBJ2-1, with 9 bases fitting TRBD1. The CDR3 sequence is 16 residues long. V dropped 4 bases and J dropped 4; count of bases not matched to a gene: 9. In germline, CDR1 is SGHNT, CDR2 YYREEE (reference sequence). The CDR3 loop reads CASSQQGAGIYNEQFF. CDR3 in DNA: TGTGCCAGCAGCCAACAGGGGGCCGGGATTTACAATGAGCAGTTCTTC.

The chain uses TRBV11-2 and TRBJ2-7; the match to TRBD1 covers 10 bases. Looked up from germline, CDR1 is SGHAT and CDR2 is FQNNGV. This CDR3 region has 16 residues. Trimming removed 5 bases from V and 3 bases from J; junction bases left unmatched: 10. The CDR3 loop is CASSTHRDRGFYEQYF. In nucleotides, the CDR3 is TGTGCCAGCAGCACACACCGGGACAGGGGATTCTACGAGCAGTACTTC.

This rearrangement joins TRBV6-6 to TRBJ2-7, with a tentative D call TRBD2 (6 bases). Germline CDR1 and CDR2: MNHNY and SVGAGI (reference sequence). The CDR3 loop spans 20 amino acids. V lost 6 bases, J lost 0 bases, and 30 bases lay in between. The chain's CDR3 is CASSQRLRSGAGQPSYEQYF. The DNA for the CDR3 is TGTGCCAGCAGCCAACGACTACGATCCGGTGCGGGGCAACCCTCCTACGAGCAGTACTTC.

The chain has TRBV5-8 and TRBJ2-1, with 7 bases that match TRBD2. CDR1 is SGHTS, CDR2 YDEGEE, per germline. The CDR3 is 15 residues long. The J segment lost 10 bases and the V segment lost 0 bases, leaving 10 bases of the junction unmatched. This CDR3 reads CASSLGAGVYREQFF. In DNA, the CDR3 is TGTGCCAGCAGCTTGGGGGCGGGAGTGTATAGAGAGCAGTTCTTC.

V usage is TRBV14 and J usage is TRBJ2-2, with D uncertain. Trimming stripped 3 bases from V and 4 bases from J, with 12 bases between. Germline CDR1 is SGHDN and CDR2 is FVKESK. The CDR3 covers 15 residues. CDR3 DNA sequence: TGTGCCAGCAGCCAGGTCAGCTTTGGCACCGGGGAGCTGTTTTTT. This gives the protein CASSQVSFGTGELFF.

This chain uses TRBV5-1 with TRBJ2-3, with TRBD2 matching over 11 bases. The CDR3 contains 16 residues. From germline, CDR1 is SGHRS and CDR2 YFSETQ. Germline trimming cut 4 bases from V and 6 bases from J; bases unmatched to any gene: 10. The CDR3 nucleotides are TGCGCCAGCAGCCCTACACTAGCGGGAGTTGGGGATACGCAGTATTTT. This translates into CASSPTLAGVGDTQYF. The full variable domain, in which reference TRBV5-1 and TRBJ2-3 provide the parts outside the CDR3, is KAGVTQTPRYLIKTRGQQVTLSCSPISGHRSVSWYQQTPGQGLQFLFEYFSETQRNKGNFPGRFSGRQFSNSRSEMNVSTLELGDSALYLCASSPTLAGVGDTQYFGPGTRLTVL.

J is TRBJ1-1 and V is TRBV10-3, with a tentative D call TRBD1 (6 bases). CDR3 length equals 14 residues. V was clipped by 10 bases and J by 2 bases, with 17 bases between them. Germline lookup yields CDR1 ENHRY and CDR2 SYGVKD. CDR3 protein: CATSATQGNTEAFF. CDR3 sequence (DNA): TGTGCCACATCGGCTACACAGGGTAACACTGAAGCTTTCTTT.